The text below deals with one TCR beta chain. Its antigen specificity is not known. Nothing much larger sits one base from this clone, and base qualities are not available. This entry comes from a study of graft-versus-host responses after intestinal transplantation (dated by TCRdb to the early 2020s). Regarding the research as a whole: Recipients received multivisceral, liver-intestinal, or isolated intestinal transplants. Samples from a few later patients were sequenced in-house on an Illumina MiSeq with MiXCR processing rather than by the commercial service. Donor T cell macrochimerism was defined as a peak of at least 4% donor T cells among recipient peripheral blood mononuclear cells. Every recipient was given anti-thymocyte globulin induction, then maintenance tacrolimus and steroids for two to three years. After intestinal transplantation, graft-versus-host and host-versus-graft alloreactive T cell clones in the graft, circulation and bone marrow were tracked using bulk TCR-beta CDR3 sequencing. A cohort of some 24 intestinal transplant recipients, including one retransplant, was enrolled, and a few patients lacking pretransplant specimens were excluded. Alloreactive clones were identified by sequencing pre-transplant mixed lymphocyte reaction products and comparing them with unstimulated pre-transplant donor and recipient T cells.

General conclusions and limits of the study: In the allografts of patients with donor T cell macrochimerism, GvH to HvG T cell clonal ratios were high. Early after transplant, declines in HvG clones were associated with peak levels of circulating GvH clones. Conclusions were limited by the relatively low number and heterogeneity of intestinal transplant patients. GvH clones were detected in recipient bone marrow, and some of these GvH clones were observed earlier in ileal mucosa or blood, consistent with an intestinal mucosal origin.

Receptor libraries were prepared by the immunoSEQ multiplex PCR assay. For most patients, high-throughput TCR-beta CDR3 sequencing of genomic DNA was performed by Adaptive Biotechnologies. The source study handled its data this way. Adaptive's ImmunoSEQ software was the source of the TCR sequencing data for about 20 patients, while three other patients were processed with MiXCR and VDJtools. CDR3 nucleotide sequences shared by donor and recipient were removed because the origin of these sequences could not be assigned. To be classed as alloreactive, a clone needed at least 2-fold expansion over unstimulated cells and a minimum CFSE-low frequency of 0.002% (template counts) or 0.001% (read counts). Clones detected in sequenced pre-transplant spleen, lymph node, or MLR CFSE-low populations of the donor or recipient were defined as mappable. The cumulative frequency of alloreactive clones was calculated as a percentage of all sequences, weighted by copy number. Imported from immuneACCESS, the table was reduced by TCRdb to in-frame sequences with V and J called. These copies leave out some clones; in studies compared against another copy, an unresolved V gene accounts for under half, and the cause of the remainder is not known. Clonal size and the V and J genes are those of that table, whereas D and trimming came from the DNA. The table for this sample lists about 16,000 clones; roughly 94% of them were counted only once. The ten largest make up more than 0.6% of the sample.

Blood samples were collected up to 4 times in the first month after transplant and then at least monthly when available. V is cut by 2 bases and J by 4 bases, and the space between the germline ends is 12 bases. From a lookup of the germline V gene, CDR1 and CDR2 are SGHRS and YFSETQ. Its CDR3 holds 15 amino acids, cysteine through phenylalanine. Just CDR3 DNA is preserved here, 45 bases in frame from base 1. The chain employs TRBV5-1 and TRBJ2-2; the D element might be TRBD1 or TRBD2, as each aligns at 6 bases. This receptor was identified in a human patient who received an intestinal transplant, so some T cells may come from the graft donor. This sample comprised PBMCs, obtained 23 days after intestinal transplant. The CDR3 amino acid sequence is: CASSLRGRLTGELFF. In nucleotide form, the sequence is TGCGCCAGCAGCTTACGGGGGCGCCTCACCGGGGAGCTGTTTTTT.